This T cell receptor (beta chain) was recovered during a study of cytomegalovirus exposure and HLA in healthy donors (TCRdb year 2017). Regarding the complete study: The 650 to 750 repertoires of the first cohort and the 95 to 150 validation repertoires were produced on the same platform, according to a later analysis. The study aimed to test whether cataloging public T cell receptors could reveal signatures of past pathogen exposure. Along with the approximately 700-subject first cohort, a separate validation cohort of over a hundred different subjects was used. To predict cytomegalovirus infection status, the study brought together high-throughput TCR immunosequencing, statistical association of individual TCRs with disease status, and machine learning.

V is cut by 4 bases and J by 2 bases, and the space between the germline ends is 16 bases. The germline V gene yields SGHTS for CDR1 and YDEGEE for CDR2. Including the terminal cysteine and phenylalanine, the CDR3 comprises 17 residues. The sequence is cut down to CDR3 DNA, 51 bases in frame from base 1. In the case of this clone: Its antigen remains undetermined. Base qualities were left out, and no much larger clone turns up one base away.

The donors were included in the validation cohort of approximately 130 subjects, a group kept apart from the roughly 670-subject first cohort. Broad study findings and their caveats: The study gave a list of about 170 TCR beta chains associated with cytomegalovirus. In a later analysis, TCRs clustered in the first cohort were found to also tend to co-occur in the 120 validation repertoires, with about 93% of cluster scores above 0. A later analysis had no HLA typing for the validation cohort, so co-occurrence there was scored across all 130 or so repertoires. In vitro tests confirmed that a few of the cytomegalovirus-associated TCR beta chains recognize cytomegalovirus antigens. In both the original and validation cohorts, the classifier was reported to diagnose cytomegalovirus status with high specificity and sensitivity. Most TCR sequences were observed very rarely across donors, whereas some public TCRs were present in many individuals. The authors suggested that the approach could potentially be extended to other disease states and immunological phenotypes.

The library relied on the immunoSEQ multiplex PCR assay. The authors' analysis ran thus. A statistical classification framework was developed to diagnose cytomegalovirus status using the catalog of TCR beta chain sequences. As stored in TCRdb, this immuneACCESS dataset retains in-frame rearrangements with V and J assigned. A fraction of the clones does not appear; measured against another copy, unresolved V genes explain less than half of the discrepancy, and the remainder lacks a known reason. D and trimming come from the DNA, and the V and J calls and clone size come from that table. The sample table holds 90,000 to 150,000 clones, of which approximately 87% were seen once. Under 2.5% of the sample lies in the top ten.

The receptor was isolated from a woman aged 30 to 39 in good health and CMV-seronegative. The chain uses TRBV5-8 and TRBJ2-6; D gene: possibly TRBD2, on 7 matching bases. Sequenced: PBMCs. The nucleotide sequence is TGTGCCAGCAGCACCCGGTGGGGGGGCACTGGGGCCAACGTCCTGACTTTC. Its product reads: CASSTRWGGTGANVLTF.